Listed below are T cell receptor beta chains from one sample, sequenced in a study of cytomegalovirus exposure and HLA in healthy donors. TCRdb's copy holds only in-frame clones and misses some; the assay was immunoSEQ multiplex PCR. The sample consists of a few hundred thousand clones, 86% of them appearing once. Sequenced: PBMCs. These receptors came from a woman aged 18-30 years in good health and CMV-seronegative. Both conserved end residues are part of each CDR3. The order of the fields is D gene, V gene, J gene, clone size, CDR3 DNA, CDR3 protein. D genes are given only for firm matches. For some rows the clone size is stated as once, few or many, or as a class when expanded; others skip it.

d_gene: TRBD2
v_gene: TRBV4-3
j_gene: TRBJ2-7
abundance: .
CDR3nt: TGCGCCAGCAGCCCCGGACTAGCGGGAGGATACATAAGGGACGAGCAGTACTTC
CDR3aa: CASSPGLAGGYIRDEQYF

d_gene: .
v_gene: TRBV7-2
j_gene: TRBJ2-5
abundance: few
CDR3nt: TGTGCCAGCAGCTTAGGGTGGAATCGGGAAATGGAGACCCAGTACTTC
CDR3aa: CASSLGWNREMETQYF

d_gene: .
v_gene: TRBV20-1
j_gene: TRBJ1-2
abundance: .
CDR3nt: TGCAGTGCTAAAGATCGTGGCTACACCTTC
CDR3aa: CSAKDRGYTF

d_gene: TRBD1
v_gene: TRBV7-9
j_gene: TRBJ2-7
abundance: .
CDR3nt: TGTGCCAGCAGCTTAGAGGCGCCTGGGACAGGGACCTACTTC
CDR3aa: CASSLEAPGTGTYF

d_gene: TRBD2
v_gene: TRBV28
j_gene: TRBJ2-1
abundance: once
CDR3nt: TGTGCCAGCGTAGCGGGAGGGCCCCTTGAGCAGTTCTTC
CDR3aa: CASVAGGPLEQFF

d_gene: .
v_gene: TRBV2
j_gene: TRBJ2-3
abundance: .
CDR3nt: TGTGCCAGCACAATCGCTTCGTTTGCGACAGATACGCAGTATTTT
CDR3aa: CASTIASFATDTQYF

d_gene: TRBD1
v_gene: TRBV2
j_gene: TRBJ1-2
abundance: few
CDR3nt: TGTGCCAGCAGGGGGTGGGACAGCGGTGGCTACACCTTC
CDR3aa: CASRGWDSGGYTF

d_gene: .
v_gene: TRBV18
j_gene: TRBJ1-1
abundance: .
CDR3nt: TGTGCCAGCTCACCTGGGCAGAACACTGAAGCTTTCTTT
CDR3aa: CASSPGQNTEAFF

d_gene: TRBD2
v_gene: TRBV28
j_gene: TRBJ2-7
abundance: .
CDR3nt: TGTGCCAGCACTCCCCGGGACTACTACGAGCAGTACTTC
CDR3aa: CASTPRDYYEQYF

d_gene: .
v_gene: TRBV27
j_gene: TRBJ2-5
abundance: .
CDR3nt: TGTGCCAGCAGTCCGCACCCCCGGGAGACCCAGTACTTC
CDR3aa: CASSPHPRETQYF

d_gene: TRBD2
v_gene: TRBV4-1
j_gene: TRBJ2-7
abundance: .
CDR3nt: TGCGCCAGCAGCCGGGGACTAGCGGGAGTCTCGGGCTACGAGCAGTACTTC
CDR3aa: CASSRGLAGVSGYEQYF

d_gene: TRBD2
v_gene: TRBV5-1
j_gene: TRBJ2-7
abundance: .
CDR3nt: TGCGCCAGCAGCTTGGGACGGGGGGACGAGCAGTACTTC
CDR3aa: CASSLGRGDEQYF

d_gene: .
v_gene: TRBV5-6
j_gene: TRBJ1-1
abundance: .
CDR3nt: TGTGCCAGCAGCTCCGGACACTTCGAAGCTTTCTTT
CDR3aa: CASSSGHFEAFF

d_gene: TRBD1
v_gene: TRBV7-3
j_gene: TRBJ1-1
abundance: .
CDR3nt: TGTGCCAGCAGCCCCCCGGGGACAGGGACCCTGAACACTGAAGCTTTCTTT
CDR3aa: CASSPPGTGTLNTEAFF

d_gene: .
v_gene: TRBV18
j_gene: TRBJ2-7
abundance: .
CDR3nt: TGTGCCAGCTCACCATCAAGCGAAGCCTACGAGCAGTACTTC
CDR3aa: CASSPSSEAYEQYF

d_gene: TRBD1
v_gene: TRBV18
j_gene: TRBJ1-2
abundance: .
CDR3nt: TGTGCCAGCTCACCGCAGGGGGTCGAAAACTATGGCTACACCTTC
CDR3aa: CASSPQGVENYGYTF

d_gene: TRBD1
v_gene: TRBV6-5
j_gene: TRBJ1-2
abundance: .
CDR3nt: TGTGCCAGCAGTTACCCCGGACAGGGGGACTATGGCTACACCTTC
CDR3aa: CASSYPGQGDYGYTF

d_gene: .
v_gene: TRBV30
j_gene: TRBJ2-3
abundance: few
CDR3nt: TGTGCCTGGAAAAAAGGAGACACAGATACGCAGTATTTT
CDR3aa: CAWKKGDTDTQYF

d_gene: .
v_gene: TRBV7-8
j_gene: TRBJ1-3
abundance: few
CDR3nt: TGTGCCAGCAGCTTAGCCCCCGGGACAAGCTCTGGAAACACCATATATTTT
CDR3aa: CASSLAPGTSSGNTIYF

d_gene: .
v_gene: TRBV18
j_gene: TRBJ1-5
abundance: .
CDR3nt: TGTGCCAGCCGACGGGGTGGGGAATTCAATCAGCCCCAGCATTTT
CDR3aa: CASRRGGEFNQPQHF

d_gene: TRBD2
v_gene: TRBV4-2
j_gene: TRBJ2-1
abundance: .
CDR3nt: TGTGCCAGCAGCCTCCGGACTAGCGGACAGAGTCCGGATGAGCAGTTCTTC
CDR3aa: CASSLRTSGQSPDEQFF

d_gene: TRBD1
v_gene: TRBV11-2
j_gene: TRBJ1-2
abundance: once
CDR3nt: TGTGCCAGCAGCGGCACAGGGGGCGACTATGGCTACACCTTC
CDR3aa: CASSGTGGDYGYTF

d_gene: .
v_gene: TRBV2
j_gene: TRBJ2-2
abundance: .
CDR3nt: TGTGCCAGCGGACAAGCCTGGGGCGGGGAGCTGTTTTTT
CDR3aa: CASGQAWGGELFF

d_gene: .
v_gene: TRBV10-3
j_gene: TRBJ2-5
abundance: .
CDR3nt: TGTGCCATCAGTGATCCGGCAGGGCAAGAGACCCAGTACTTC
CDR3aa: CAISDPAGQETQYF

d_gene: .
v_gene: TRBV4-1
j_gene: TRBJ2-7
abundance: .
CDR3nt: TGCGCCAGCAGCCAAGGGGGCAATAGCTACGAGCAGTACTTC
CDR3aa: CASSQGGNSYEQYF

d_gene: TRBD1
v_gene: TRBV2
j_gene: TRBJ2-1
abundance: .
CDR3nt: TGTGCCAGCAGCCGAGGGGGACAGGGTAATGAGCAGTTCTTC
CDR3aa: CASSRGGQGNEQFF

d_gene: .
v_gene: TRBV25-1
j_gene: TRBJ2-2
abundance: .
CDR3nt: TGTGCCAGCAGTGAATCGGGATTTCTCAACACCGGGGAGCTGTTTTTT
CDR3aa: CASSESGFLNTGELFF

d_gene: TRBD2
v_gene: TRBV9
j_gene: TRBJ2-3
abundance: .
CDR3nt: TGTGCCAGCACCCCCCCTGCGGGAGGGACAGATACGCAGTATTTT
CDR3aa: CASTPPAGGTDTQYF

d_gene: .
v_gene: TRBV28
j_gene: TRBJ2-7
abundance: many
CDR3nt: TGTGCCAGCAGTTTAGGGTCAGCCCGGGGGGAGCAGTACTTC
CDR3aa: CASSLGSARGEQYF

d_gene: .
v_gene: TRBV5-6
j_gene: TRBJ2-2
abundance: once
CDR3nt: TGTGCCACCCATTTTGGTTCCAGGTACACCGGGGAGCTGTTTTTT
CDR3aa: CATHFGSRYTGELFF

d_gene: TRBD2
v_gene: TRBV2
j_gene: TRBJ2-1
abundance: once
CDR3nt: TGTGCCAGCACCCGGACTAGCGGAAATGAGCAGTTCTTC
CDR3aa: CASTRTSGNEQFF

d_gene: TRBD2
v_gene: TRBV7-6
j_gene: TRBJ2-7
abundance: once
CDR3nt: TGTGCCAGCAGCTTAGGGGGGGGCTCCTACGAGCAGTACTTC
CDR3aa: CASSLGGGSYEQYF

d_gene: .
v_gene: TRBV27
j_gene: TRBJ2-7
abundance: .
CDR3nt: TGTGCCAGCAGTTTATCCAGGGGTACGTTGCAGGGGCCCTCCTACGAGCAGTACTTC
CDR3aa: CASSLSRGTLQGPSYEQYF

d_gene: .
v_gene: TRBV6-5
j_gene: TRBJ2-7
abundance: .
CDR3nt: TGTGCCAGCAGTTACTCGAGTGCTACCTACGAGCAGTACTTC
CDR3aa: CASSYSSATYEQYF

d_gene: TRBD1
v_gene: TRBV29-1
j_gene: TRBJ2-5
abundance: .
CDR3nt: TGCAGCGTTGAAGGCGGGACAGGGCGGGTAGAGACCCAGTACTTC
CDR3aa: CSVEGGTGRVETQYF

d_gene: TRBD1
v_gene: TRBV29-1
j_gene: TRBJ1-5
abundance: .
CDR3nt: TGCAGCCTCCCCCGAGGGACAGTCAATCAGCCCCAGCATTTT
CDR3aa: CSLPRGTVNQPQHF

d_gene: TRBD2
v_gene: TRBV27
j_gene: TRBJ2-1
abundance: .
CDR3nt: TGTGCCAGCAGTCTTGAGCGGGACTCGTACAATGAGCAGTTCTTC
CDR3aa: CASSLERDSYNEQFF

d_gene: TRBD1
v_gene: TRBV4-2
j_gene: TRBJ1-2
abundance: once
CDR3nt: TGTGCCAGCAGCCCCTCCCGGACAGGGGTGAGTGGCTACACCTTC
CDR3aa: CASSPSRTGVSGYTF

d_gene: .
v_gene: TRBV19
j_gene: TRBJ2-1
abundance: .
CDR3nt: TGTGCCAGTAGTAACGAGGGACTGGGTGCCTTCCGGGAGCAGTTCTTC
CDR3aa: CASSNEGLGAFREQFF

d_gene: .
v_gene: TRBV27
j_gene: TRBJ1-1
abundance: .
CDR3nt: TGTGCCAGCAGTCCCACAGGGCGACTGAACACTGAAGCTTTCTTT
CDR3aa: CASSPTGRLNTEAFF

d_gene: .
v_gene: TRBV29-1
j_gene: TRBJ1-2
abundance: .
CDR3nt: TGCAGCGTTCCCGCGGAGGGCGGCTACACCTTC
CDR3aa: CSVPAEGGYTF

d_gene: TRBD1
v_gene: TRBV6-5
j_gene: TRBJ1-5
abundance: .
CDR3nt: TGTGCCAGCAGTAGGACAGGGCGAGGCAATCAGCCCCAGCATTTT
CDR3aa: CASSRTGRGNQPQHF

d_gene: .
v_gene: TRBV6-1
j_gene: TRBJ2-7
abundance: .
CDR3nt: TGTGCCAGCAGCAATCTGGCCCCAAGCTACGAGCAGTACTTC
CDR3aa: CASSNLAPSYEQYF

d_gene: TRBD1
v_gene: TRBV5-1
j_gene: TRBJ2-7
abundance: .
CDR3nt: TGCGCCAGCAGCCCGACAGGGGTGGGCTACGAGCAGTACTTC
CDR3aa: CASSPTGVGYEQYF

d_gene: .
v_gene: TRBV7-2
j_gene: TRBJ2-7
abundance: once
CDR3nt: TGTGCCAGCAGCCTCCAGACGGGCTCCTACGAGCAGTACTTC
CDR3aa: CASSLQTGSYEQYF

d_gene: .
v_gene: TRBV2
j_gene: TRBJ1-5
abundance: .
CDR3nt: TGTGCCAGCAGTGAAGCACGGGGGGACTCGTATAGCAATCAGCCCCAGCATTTT
CDR3aa: CASSEARGDSYSNQPQHF

d_gene: .
v_gene: TRBV7-2
j_gene: TRBJ1-1
abundance: .
CDR3nt: TGTGCCAGCAGCCCCGGGAGGAACACTGAAGCTTTCTTT
CDR3aa: CASSPGRNTEAFF

d_gene: TRBD1
v_gene: TRBV7-3
j_gene: TRBJ1-1
abundance: .
CDR3nt: TGTGCCAGCTCAACAACACCGGGACAGGGGGCGCGTACTGAAGCTTTCTTT
CDR3aa: CASSTTPGQGARTEAFF

d_gene: TRBD2
v_gene: TRBV7-2
j_gene: TRBJ2-3
abundance: .
CDR3nt: TGTGCCAGCAGCTTACGGGGTCGGCGGGAGCCCACAGATACGCAGTATTTT
CDR3aa: CASSLRGRREPTDTQYF

d_gene: TRBD2
v_gene: TRBV19
j_gene: TRBJ2-2
abundance: .
CDR3nt: TGTGCCAGTAGTGGAGTAGCGGGACACACCGGGGAGCTGTTTTTT
CDR3aa: CASSGVAGHTGELFF

d_gene: .
v_gene: TRBV9
j_gene: TRBJ1-2
abundance: once
CDR3nt: TGTGCCAGCATCCCTTATGGCTACACCTTC
CDR3aa: CASIPYGYTF

d_gene: TRBD2
v_gene: TRBV18
j_gene: TRBJ2-1
abundance: .
CDR3nt: TGTGCCAGCTCACTTCGACTAGCCTATGAGCAGTTCTTC
CDR3aa: CASSLRLAYEQFF

d_gene: .
v_gene: TRBV7-2
j_gene: TRBJ1-2
abundance: .
CDR3nt: TGTGCCAGCAGCTTAGAGCCAGGGCTCTGGGGCTACACCTTC
CDR3aa: CASSLEPGLWGYTF

d_gene: TRBD2
v_gene: TRBV7-3
j_gene: TRBJ2-2
abundance: .
CDR3nt: TGTGCCAGCACCCCCGGGGGGGGAGGGAACACCGGGGAGCTGTTTTTT
CDR3aa: CASTPGGGGNTGELFF

d_gene: TRBD2
v_gene: TRBV4-2
j_gene: TRBJ2-1
abundance: .
CDR3nt: TGTGCCAGCAGCCGGGGACTAGCGGGAGTCGATGAGCAGTTCTTC
CDR3aa: CASSRGLAGVDEQFF

d_gene: TRBD2
v_gene: TRBV11-3
j_gene: TRBJ2-1
abundance: .
CDR3nt: TGTGCCAGCAGCCCGGGCGGGAGATCGTACAATGAGCAGTTCTTC
CDR3aa: CASSPGGRSYNEQFF

d_gene: TRBD2
v_gene: TRBV19
j_gene: TRBJ2-7
abundance: few
CDR3nt: TGTGCCAGTAACCCGACCGGGACTACCTACGAGCAGTACTTC
CDR3aa: CASNPTGTTYEQYF

d_gene: .
v_gene: TRBV6-5
j_gene: TRBJ1-1
abundance: .
CDR3nt: TGTGCCAGCAGTTACAGGGTCAGGGGCACTGAAGCTTTCTTT
CDR3aa: CASSYRVRGTEAFF

d_gene: .
v_gene: TRBV5-1
j_gene: TRBJ2-7
abundance: .
CDR3nt: TGCGCCAGCAGCGGTGGAGGCGGGCCCTACGAGCAGTACTTC
CDR3aa: CASSGGGGPYEQYF

d_gene: TRBD2
v_gene: TRBV11-2
j_gene: TRBJ2-1
abundance: .
CDR3nt: TGTGCCAGCAGCTTAGATAGGGCTAGCGGCTACAATGAGCAGTTCTTC
CDR3aa: CASSLDRASGYNEQFF